The clone carrying this T cell receptor beta chain was seen at least ten times. The data were taken from a study of blood T cells in healthy people across ages. Germline V gene lookup returns CDR1 SGHTA and CDR2 FQGNSA. CDR3 size: 13 residues. V shed 7 bases, J shed 4 bases, and the junction held 6 bases outside the gene matches. A second PCR of 7 to 11 cycles used a sample-barcoded 5' primer and a J-beta primer mix. TCRdb fed the 5' RACE reads into MiXCR, producing one record per CDR3 protein. The data hold 700,000 to 800,000 distinct CDR3 sequences, with 40% to 45% observed a single time. Sequenced sample: blood. The rearrangement uses TRBV7-2 and TRBJ2-5, with 7 bases aligning to TRBD1. This TCR derives from a woman aged 60-75 years in good health. This CDR3 reads CASTRGQAETQYF. CDR3 in DNA: TGTGCCAGCACTAGGGGGCAGGCAGAGACCCAGTACTTC. The whole variable domain, filled in from reference TRBV7-2 and TRBJ2-5, reads GAGVSQSPSNKVTEKGKDVELRCDPISGHTALYWYRQSLGQGLEFLIYFQGNSAPDKSGLPSDRFSAERTGGSVSTLTIQRTQQEDSAVYLCASTRGQAETQYFGPGTRLLVL.